The present entry profiles one TCR beta chain with its context. Its antigen is not known. This cohort consisted of healthy bone marrow donors. Germline values: CDR1 MNHEY, CDR2 SMNVEV (reference sequence). The ends lost 5 bases at V and 4 bases at J; junction bases unmatched: 10. This CDR3 contains 16 residues. The primer mix had 60 Vbeta and 13 Jbeta primers. The protocol was immunoSEQ multiplex PCR, while the TCRdb copy is restricted to in-frame clones and leaves out a portion. Across about 160,000 clones, the top ten clones capture about 1.2% of the sample. The sample originates from a study of cytomegalovirus exposure and HLA in healthy donors. Overall study findings and caveats: Exclusion applied to some V segments, including TRBV6-2 and TRBV6-3, as they were indistinguishable. TCR beta chain V- and J-gene trimming was linked, in a later analysis, to a missense variant in DCLRE1C. Analyses of presence and absence presupposed an approximately uniform sequencing depth across donors.

The rearrangement joins TRBV27 to TRBJ1-3; 8 nucleotides agree with TRBD1. Sequenced sample: PBMCs. The receptor's source is a woman aged 55-70 years in good health and CMV-seronegative. The CDR3 protein is CASSPRTGLLGNTIYF. The CDR3 DNA is TGTGCCAGCAGTCCCCGGACAGGGCTACTGGGAAACACCATATATTTT.